This TCR beta chain was captured by sequencing in a study of T-cell memory formation after mild COVID-19 (dated by TCRdb to 2020 to 2022). Context from the whole study: TCR sequence clusters from the two donors were found to be largely donor specific. In a couple of donors, T-cell clones that expanded and contracted after mild COVID-19 were followed by sequencing TCRalpha and TCRbeta repertoires longitudinally. The cohort comprised two young, previously healthy adult volunteers, one female and one male.

The sequencer was an Illumina NovaSeq 6000. TCRalpha and TCRbeta cDNA libraries were built by 5'RACE with constant-segment primers, adding sample barcodes and unique molecular identifiers. RNA was extracted from every sample with Trizol reagent. The libraries were amplified in two PCR steps, and the second step added a second sample barcode and Illumina TruSeq adapters. Sequencing of libraries was performed on an Illumina NovaSeq with 2 x 150 bp paired-end reads. On the authors' methods: The reads were demultiplexed and collapsed into UMI-guided consensus sequences using migec v1.2.7. Using mixcr v2.1.11, the UMI consensuses were aligned to TRA and TRB V and J templates and assembled into clonotypes. A clonotype was counted as expanded or contracted only if both edgeR and NoisET called the change significant, with noise models trained on biological replicates. For edgeR calls, the thresholds were a false discovery rate-adjusted p below 0.01 and a log2 fold-change of 1. As an exploratory analysis of dynamics, max-normalized trajectories of the 1000 most abundant clonotypes were examined with PCA combined with hierarchical clustering. The CD4 or CD8 phenotype of responding clones was assigned using the separately sequenced CD4+ and CD8+ repertoires. The public reads were quality trimmed at Q25 with fastp and then assembled into clones with MiXCR by TCRdb, keeping productive beta chains. Under each unique CDR3 protein, matching rows form one entry showing the most common genes and DNA. V and J calls and clone size were set by TCRdb, not the authors. In all, the sample holds 450,000 or so distinct CDR3 sequences, and over 15% of those were seen once. The ten largest clones represent approximately 8.4% of the sample.

Ficoll-Paque density gradient centrifugation was used to isolate PBMCs. Summary of the overall study and its limitations: Only a couple of mild cases were covered in the study, and larger cohorts including severe cases with pre-infection samples were considered necessary. Contracting CD4+ clones were found mainly in CM and EM memory subsets, while CD8+ clones were enriched in EMRA. Whether the second-wave clones peaking on day 37 were SARS-CoV-2 specific was not confirmed. Some responding clones were found in pre-infection memory, which suggests that pre-existing cross-reactive memory T cells took part in the SARS-CoV-2 response. From day 15 to 85, contracting clones showed balanced CD4/CD8 phenotypes, whereas a second wave of clones that expanded from day 15 to 37 leaned towards CD4+.

This clonotype was detected only a few times. Its antigen has not been determined. Per-base quality was not reported, and no clone a single base away is much larger than it. Per the germline V gene, SGHTA is the CDR1 and FQGNSA is the CDR2. The germline ends are 20 bases apart after V is trimmed by 5 bases and J by 7 bases. The CDR3 numbers 15 residues from cysteine through phenylalanine. Only CDR3 DNA remains: 45 bases, in frame from the first base. The receptor was derived from an adult woman who had mild COVID-19 (a few samples of this study predate the infection). The sample titles of this study are shuffled in the database, so cell type and time point are left out; the donor was told from shared clones. Sequenced sample: PBMCs or a T cell subset sorted from them (not recorded which). The sequence joins TRBV7-2 to TRBJ2-5; possibly the D gene is TRBD2, per 6 matching bases. The nucleotide sequence is TGTGCCAGCAGCCCATATAGCGGAAATGGCGGGACCCAGTACTTC. Its translation is CASSPYSGNGGTQYF.